This TCR beta chain appears in the sequencing data of a study of T-cell memory formation after mild COVID-19. CDR3 length: 17 amino acids. The junction had 11 bases not matched to a gene; V was cut back by 6 bases and J by 0 bases. The germline V gene has CDR1 KGHSH and CDR2 LQKENI. 5'RACE with constant-segment primers yielded barcoded, UMI-tagged TCR alpha and TCR beta cDNA libraries. One entry per CDR3 protein results from TCRdb running MiXCR on the 5' RACE reads. The sample carries 200,000 to 300,000 distinct CDR3 sequences, 15% recorded once. The sample taken for sequencing was PBMCs or a T cell subset sorted from them (not recorded which). The chain employs TRBV18 and TRBJ2-1; TRBD1 matches at 7 bases. This clonotype was obtained from an adult woman who had mild COVID-19 (a few samples of this study predate the infection). Cell type and time point are not known. CDR3 DNA: TGTGCCAGCTCGCTGTACAGGGGTAAAAGCTCCTACAATGAGCAGTTCTTC. Translation gives CASSLYRGKSSYNEQFF.